A selection of T cell receptor beta chains follows, all from one sample in a study of Ad26.COV2.S vaccination and SARS-CoV-2 variants. Sequencing was performed with immunoSEQ multiplex PCR; in TCRdb, only in-frame clones are kept and a portion is missing. The sample carries roughly 700,000 clones, 80% to 90% recorded once. This material consisted of peripheral blood, taken in a trial of Ad26.COV2.S vaccine versus placebo. The receptors stem from a person aged 18-65 years who received the Ad26.COV2.S COVID-19 vaccine or a placebo. Each CDR3 is given with its conserved first and last residue. Fields, in order: D gene, clone size, J gene, CDR3 length, V gene, CDR3 DNA, CDR3 protein. A D gene is named only where the DNA matches it firmly. Clone sizes are given selectively: once, few, many, or a class where the clone is expanded.

>NA|NA|TRBJ2-2|15|TRBV25-1
TGTGCCAGCAGTGGATCCGGGACCTACACCGGGGAGCTGTTTTTT
CASSGSGTYTGELFF
>NA|NA|TRBJ2-4|15|TRBV18
TGTGCCAGCTCACCCACCGGGGTAGCCAAAAACATTCAGTACTTC
CASSPTGVAKNIQYF
>TRBD2|NA|TRBJ2-3|14|TRBV2
TGTGCCAGCAGCGGACTAGCGGCCACAGATACGCAGTATTTT
CASSGLAATDTQYF
>TRBD1|once|TRBJ1-4|14|TRBV19
TGTGCCAGTACCCCCGACAGGGACGGTGAAAAACTGTTTTTT
CASTPDRDGEKLFF
>TRBD2|NA|TRBJ2-2|15|TRBV9
TGTGCCAGCAGCGTACTAGCGGGGGGCACCGGGGAGCTGTTTTTT
CASSVLAGGTGELFF
>NA|NA|TRBJ1-3|16|TRBV11-2
TGTGCCAGCAGCTTAGTCCCCATCTACTCTGGAAACACCATATATTTT
CASSLVPIYSGNTIYF
>NA|NA|TRBJ1-1|12|TRBV5-1
TGCGCCAGCAGAGGACAGCTGGCTGAAGCTTTCTTT
CASRGQLAEAFF
>NA|few|TRBJ2-7|11|TRBV5-6
TGTGCCAGCAGCTTGGACTACGAGCAGTACTTC
CASSLDYEQYF
>NA|NA|TRBJ2-7|14|TRBV18
TGTGCCAGCTCACCACAAACATCCAGGCGCGAGCAGTACTTC
CASSPQTSRREQYF
>NA|NA|TRBJ1-3|15|TRBV27
TGTGCCAGCAGTTCCTCAGGGAGCTCTGGAAACACCATATATTTT
CASSSSGSSGNTIYF
>NA|NA|TRBJ1-2|14|TRBV11-2
TGTGCCAGCAGCTTAGATACCCCACACTATGGCTACACCTTC
CASSLDTPHYGYTF
>TRBD2|NA|TRBJ2-7|16|TRBV6-2/TRBV6-3
TGTGCCAGCAGCCGAAAACAGGGACTAGCGCTCCACGAGCAGTACTTC
CASSRKQGLALHEQYF
>NA|few|TRBJ1-3|13|TRBV18
TGTGCCAGCTCTCGGGGGCTTGAAAACACCATATATTTT
CASSRGLENTIYF
>TRBD1|NA|TRBJ1-2|15|TRBV7-9
TGTGCCAGCAGCACGGGACAGTTGTTTAACTATGGCTACACCTTC
CASSTGQLFNYGYTF
>NA|NA|TRBJ2-2|13|TRBV9
TGTGCCAGCAGCGTAGAGGTCGCCGGGGAGCTGTTTTTT
CASSVEVAGELFF
>NA|NA|TRBJ1-5|13|TRBV5-6
TGTGCCAGCAGCATCACAGGGCAACAGCCCCAGCATTTT
CASSITGQQPQHF
>NA|NA|TRBJ1-5|16|TRBV5-5
TGTGCCAGCAGCTCTACTCAGGGTTCGGGCAATCAGCCCCAGCATTTT
CASSSTQGSGNQPQHF
>TRBD1|NA|TRBJ2-5|13|TRBV3-1/TRBV3-2
TGTGCCAGCAGCCGGACAGGGAGAGAGACCCAGTACTTC
CASSRTGRETQYF
>TRBD1|NA|TRBJ2-7|14|TRBV28
TGTGCCAGCAGTAGGACAGGGGGCAGATACGAGCAGTACTTC
CASSRTGGRYEQYF
>NA|NA|TRBJ2-7|11|TRBV5-6
TGTGCCAGCAGCCACGGGTACGAGCAGTACTTC
CASSHGYEQYF
>NA|NA|TRBJ1-5|17|TRBV4-2
TGTGCCAGCAGCCAAGAGGCCCGGGGCATCAGCAATCAGCCCCAGCATTTT
CASSQEARGISNQPQHF
>NA|once|TRBJ1-1|13|TRBV2
TGTGCCAGCAGACCCGGGGGATACACTGAAGCTTTCTTT
CASRPGGYTEAFF
>TRBD2|NA|TRBJ2-2|17|TRBV4-2
TGTGCCAGCAGCCAAGAGGGACTAGCGGGCCACACCGGGGAGCTGTTTTTT
CASSQEGLAGHTGELFF
>TRBD1|NA|TRBJ1-5|15|TRBV19
TGTGCCAGTAGTATTCAGGGGGCATCGAATCAGCCCCAGCATTTT
CASSIQGASNQPQHF
>NA|NA|TRBJ1-5|14|TRBV2
TGTGCCAGCAGGCAGATGGGGGTCGGCCAGCCCCAGCATTTT
CASRQMGVGQPQHF
>TRBD1|NA|TRBJ2-6|18|TRBV6-1
TGTGCCAGCAGTGACCCCGGACAGGCCGACTCTGGGGCCAACGTCCTGACTTTC
CASSDPGQADSGANVLTF
>TRBD2|NA|TRBJ2-7|16|TRBV6-5
TGTGCCAGCAGTTCCCCAGGGCTAGCGGGAACCTACGAGCAGTACTTC
CASSSPGLAGTYEQYF
>NA|NA|TRBJ1-2|15|TRBV5-1
TGCGCCAGCAGCTTGGAGGGGGGAGGAAACTATGGCTACACCTTC
CASSLEGGGNYGYTF
>NA|NA|TRBJ2-3|13|TRBV2
TGTGCCAGCGATGGCAGTAGCACAGATACGCAGTATTTT
CASDGSSTDTQYF
>NA|NA|TRBJ2-7|13|TRBV12-3/TRBV12-4
TGTGCCAGCAGTCAGCTAACAGGGCTCGAGCAGTACTTC
CASSQLTGLEQYF
>TRBD1|NA|TRBJ2-2|16|TRBV11-2
TGTGCCAGCAGCTCCCGGGACAGGTTGATTACCGGGGAGCTGTTTTTT
CASSSRDRLITGELFF
>NA|NA|TRBJ2-3|13|TRBV12-3/TRBV12-4
TGTGCCAGCAGTTCTGGGGGCACAGATACGCAGTATTTT
CASSSGGTDTQYF
>TRBD2|NA|TRBJ2-1|14|TRBV27
TGTGCCAGCAGTTCCACGGGACTAGCGGGGGGACAGTTCTTC
CASSSTGLAGGQFF
>NA|NA|TRBJ2-3|15|TRBV15
TGTGCCACCAGCAGAGAATTGGCCTTTTCAGATACGCAGTATTTT
CATSRELAFSDTQYF
>NA|NA|TRBJ2-5|15|TRBV11-2
TGTGCCAGCAGCTTAGGTAGGGGTCACCAAGAGACCCAGTACTTC
CASSLGRGHQETQYF
>NA|once|TRBJ2-4|16|TRBV4-3
TGCGCCAGCAGCCAAAACCCCTTGGAAGCCAAAAACATTCAGTACTTC
CASSQNPLEAKNIQYF
>NA|NA|TRBJ2-3|11|TRBV21-1
TGTGCCAGCCCGCCGGGGGATACGCAGTATTTT
CASPPGDTQYF
>TRBD2|NA|TRBJ2-5|15|TRBV7-8
TGTGCCAGCAGCTTAGGGGCTAGCGGCGGAGAGACCCAGTACTTC
CASSLGASGGETQYF
>TRBD1|NA|TRBJ2-6|16|TRBV19
TGTGCCAGTGGGGACAGGGGGCGCGCTGGGGCCAACGTCCTGACTTTC
CASGDRGRAGANVLTF
>NA|NA|TRBJ1-5|16|TRBV21-1
TGTGCCAGCAGCAAAAAGGTCCAGGGGGCGGGGCAGCCCCAGCATTTT
CASSKKVQGAGQPQHF
>TRBD1|NA|TRBJ2-3|15|TRBV11-1
TGTGCCAGCAGCTCGACAGGGCCTTACACAGATACGCAGTATTTT
CASSSTGPYTDTQYF
>TRBD1|NA|TRBJ2-7|15|TRBV3-1/TRBV3-2
TGTGCCAGCAGCCTAACGACAGGGGGGTCCTACGAGCAGTACTTC
CASSLTTGGSYEQYF
>NA|NA|TRBJ1-6|13|TRBV19
TGTGCCAGTAGTCCGGGGGGTAATTCACCCCTCCACTTT
CASSPGGNSPLHF
>NA|few|TRBJ1-5|13|TRBV6-5
TGTGCCAGCAGTTACAGGGGCGATCAGCCCCAGCATTTT
CASSYRGDQPQHF
>NA|NA|TRBJ2-1|13|TRBV5-6
TGTGCCAGCACACGGGGCTCCTACAATGAGCAGTTCTTC
CASTRGSYNEQFF
>NA|NA|TRBJ1-1|15|TRBV5-1
TGCGCCAGCAGCTTGGATCCGGGAACTAGCACTGAAGCTTTCTTT
CASSLDPGTSTEAFF